The 11 T cell receptor beta chains presented below share a single source sample, sequenced in a study of blood T cell repertoires in COVID-19. Sequencing used immunoSEQ multiplex PCR; TCRdb keeps in-frame clones, though not all of them. Here the sample spans tens of thousands of clones, roughly 80% being singletons. The source material was peripheral blood. Receptor source: a human donor in a cohort sampled during active or convalescent COVID-19.

This clone is labeled medium-sized. CDR3 amino acids: CASSERETNTEAFF. DNA for the CDR3: TGTGCCAGCAGTGAACGGGAGACAAACACTGAAGCTTTCTTT. V gene TRBV6-1 combines with J gene TRBJ1-1; D uncertain. The V gene's germline CDR1 is MNHNS and CDR2 SASEGT. Trimming removed 2 bases at V and 2 bases at J, with 9 bases between. The CDR3 extends over 14 amino acids.

The rearrangement joins TRBV4-2 to TRBJ1-2, with unresolved D. CDR3 length: 17 amino acids. V was clipped by 0 bases and J by 2 bases, with 16 bases between them. Per the germline V gene, CDR1 is LGHNA and CDR2 is YNFKEQ. The CDR3 DNA reads TGTGCCAGCAGCCAAGAAACAGTGGCGGGGATAAACTATGGCTACACCTTC. It yields the protein CASSQETVAGINYGYTF.

This chain connects TRBV6-6 to TRBJ1-2, with D maybe TRBD1 (5 bases). Trimming took off 6 bases at V and 1 base at J, with 9 bases between the two ends. CDR3 length equals 13 residues. Per the germline V gene, CDR1 is MNHNY and CDR2 is SVGAGI (reference sequence). The CDR3 coding sequence is TGTGCCAGCAGAGCAGGGAATAACTATGGCTACACCTTC. This translates into CASRAGNNYGYTF.

The chain couples TRBV11-3 to TRBJ2-7; 7 bases align to TRBD2. CDR1 SGHNT and CDR2 YENEEA come from the germline V gene. This CDR3 is 15 amino acids long. V lost 5 bases, J lost 3 bases, and 10 bases stayed unmatched. The CDR3 here is CASSVPGRDHYEQYF. CDR3 bases: TGTGCCAGCAGCGTTCCAGGGAGGGACCACTACGAGCAGTACTTC.

V is TRBV4-1 and J is TRBJ2-1; 8 nucleotides agree with TRBD1. The germline V gene has CDR1 MGHRA and CDR2 YSYEKL. The CDR3 runs 20 residues. Trimming at V came to 1 base and at J to 9 bases, leaving 23 bases not matched to a gene. The CDR3 protein is CASSQVAFRTGQKKWGEQFF. The CDR3 coding sequence is TGCGCCAGCAGCCAAGTAGCGTTCAGGACAGGGCAAAAAAAGTGGGGTGAGCAGTTCTTC.

This clone was counted a single time. The chain employs TRBV6-2 or TRBV6-3 and TRBJ1-2; 7 bases align to TRBD1. This CDR3 comprises 14 residues. The germline V gene has CDR1 MNHEY and CDR2 SVGEGT. V trimming: 5 bases; J trimming: 3 bases; junction bases outside the gene matches: 6. In nucleotides, the CDR3 is TGTGCCAGCAGTCGCTCCGGGACAGACTATGGCTACACCTTC. It translates to CASSRSGTDYGYTF.

The CDR3 protein is CASSSQGGNYEQYF. The CDR3 bases are TGCGCCAGCAGCTCACAGGGGGGTAACTACGAGCAGTACTTC. This rearrangement joins TRBV5-1 to TRBJ2-7; the match to TRBD1 covers 8 bases. J was trimmed by 3 bases and V by 3 bases; bases with no gene match: 5. CDR3 length: 14 residues. Germline V gene lookup returns CDR1 SGHRS and CDR2 YFSETQ. The full variable domain, completed using reference TRBV5-1 and TRBJ2-7, is KAGVTQTPRYLIKTRGQQVTLSCSPISGHRSVSWYQQTPGQGLQFLFEYFSETQRNKGNFPGRFSGRQFSNSRSEMNVSTLELGDSALYLCASSSQGGNYEQYFGPGTRLTVT.

This sequence joins TRBV2 and TRBJ1-3, with 8 bases lining up with TRBD1. The trim removed 5 bases at V and 4 bases at J, leaving 7 bases unmatched. There are 15 residues in the CDR3. Germline assignment: CDR1 SNHLY and CDR2 FYNNEI. DNA for the CDR3: TGTGCCAGCAGTACCCAACAGGGGGAGGGAAACACCATATATTTT. Its translation is CASSTQQGEGNTIYF. Full variable domain (rest looked up from reference TRBV2 and TRBJ1-3): EPEVTQTPSHQVTQMGQEVILRCVPISNHLYFYWYRQILGQKVEFLVSFYNNEISEKSEIFDDQFSVERPDGSNFTLKIRSTKLEDSAMYFCASSTQQGEGNTIYFGEGSWLTVV.

CDR3 nucleotide sequence: TGTGCCACCAGCTATATTACAGGGAGAGGGGAGACCCAGTACTTC. As protein: CATSYITGRGETQYF. The chain couples TRBV15 to TRBJ2-5, with D possibly matching TRBD1 (6 bases). The CDR3 has 15 amino acids. With 5 bases removed from V and 5 bases from J, the gap between germline ends came to 18 bases. Germline loops: CDR1 LNHNV, CDR2 YYDKDF (reference sequence).

The rearrangement joins TRBV20-1 to TRBJ1-2; 7 nucleotides line up with TRBD1. Unmatched junction bases numbered 11, after V lost 5 bases and J lost 8 bases. There are 13 residues in the CDR3. From germline, CDR1 is DFQATT and CDR2 SNEGSKA (reference sequence). This chain's CDR3 is CSARDRAVDGYTF. In nucleotides, the CDR3 is TGCAGTGCTCGTGACAGGGCGGTAGACGGCTACACCTTC.

The V call is TRBV5-8, the J call TRBJ1-2; 7 nucleotides line up with TRBD1. Germline loops: CDR1 SGHTS, CDR2 YDEGEE. The CDR3 spans 16 residues. Trimming took 3 bases from V and 3 from J; bases not matched to a gene: 11. The CDR3 DNA follows: TGTGCCAGCAGCTCTCGGGTCGTCAGGGGGGACTATGGCTACACCTTC. It encodes CASSSRVVRGDYGYTF.